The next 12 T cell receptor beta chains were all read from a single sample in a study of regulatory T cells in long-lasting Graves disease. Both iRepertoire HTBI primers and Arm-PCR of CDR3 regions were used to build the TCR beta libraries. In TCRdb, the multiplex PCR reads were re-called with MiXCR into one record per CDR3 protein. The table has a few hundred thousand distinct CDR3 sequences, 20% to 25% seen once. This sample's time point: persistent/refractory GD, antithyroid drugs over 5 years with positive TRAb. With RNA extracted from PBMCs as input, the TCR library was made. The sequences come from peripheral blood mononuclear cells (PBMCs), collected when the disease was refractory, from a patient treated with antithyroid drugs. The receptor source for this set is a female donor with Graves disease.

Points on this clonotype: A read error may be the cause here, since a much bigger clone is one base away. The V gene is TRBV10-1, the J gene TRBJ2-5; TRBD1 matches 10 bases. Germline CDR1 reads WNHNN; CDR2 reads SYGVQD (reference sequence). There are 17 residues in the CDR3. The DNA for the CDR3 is TGCGTCAGCTTCGAAATTGGACAGGGGGATAAACAAGAGACCCAGTACTTC. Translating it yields CVSFEIGQGDKQETQYF.

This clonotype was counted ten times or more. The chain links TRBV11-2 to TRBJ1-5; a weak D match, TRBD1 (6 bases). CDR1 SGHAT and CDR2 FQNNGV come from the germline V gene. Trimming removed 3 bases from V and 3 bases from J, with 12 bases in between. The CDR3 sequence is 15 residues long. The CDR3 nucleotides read TGTGCCAGCAGCTTTGGGGCAGGGGCCAATCAGCCCCAGCATTTT. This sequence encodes CASSFGAGANQPQHF.

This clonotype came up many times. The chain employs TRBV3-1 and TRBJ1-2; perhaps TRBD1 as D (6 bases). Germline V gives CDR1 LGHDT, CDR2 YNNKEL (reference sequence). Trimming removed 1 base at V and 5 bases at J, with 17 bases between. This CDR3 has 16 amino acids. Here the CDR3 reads CASSQGSGGRGYGYTF. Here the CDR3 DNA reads TGTGCCAGCAGCCAAGGTTCGGGGGGCCGAGGGTATGGCTACACCTTC.

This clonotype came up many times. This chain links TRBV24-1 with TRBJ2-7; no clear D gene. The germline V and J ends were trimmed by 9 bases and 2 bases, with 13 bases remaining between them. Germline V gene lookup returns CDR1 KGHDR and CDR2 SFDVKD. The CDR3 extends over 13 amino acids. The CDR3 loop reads CATGRKGTYEQYF. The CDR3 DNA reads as TGTGCCACCGGACGGAAAGGGACCTACGAGCAGTACTTC.

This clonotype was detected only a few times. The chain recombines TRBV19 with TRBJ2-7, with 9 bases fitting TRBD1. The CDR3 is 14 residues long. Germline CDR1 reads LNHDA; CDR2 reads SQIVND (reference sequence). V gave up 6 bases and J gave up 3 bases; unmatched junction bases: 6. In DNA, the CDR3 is TGTGCCAGTAGCAACCGGGACAGGGACTACGAGCAGTACTTC. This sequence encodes CASSNRDRDYEQYF.

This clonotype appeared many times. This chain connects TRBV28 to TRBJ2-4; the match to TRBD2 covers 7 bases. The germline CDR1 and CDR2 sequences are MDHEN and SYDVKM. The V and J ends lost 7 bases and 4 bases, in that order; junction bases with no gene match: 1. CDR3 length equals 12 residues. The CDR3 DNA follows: TGTGCCAGCACCGGGAGGAAAAACATTCAGTACTTC. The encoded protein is CASTGRKNIQYF.

CDR3 sequence reads: CASSLGGSTYEQYF. CDR3 DNA: TGTGCCAGCAGCTTGGGCGGGAGCACCTACGAGCAGTACTTC. The chain has TRBV5-4 and TRBJ2-7; 7 bases align to TRBD2. Per germline, CDR1 SGHNT and CDR2 YYREEE (reference sequence). V shed 0 bases and J 2 bases; nucleotides not matched to a gene: 2. The CDR3 totals 14 residues.

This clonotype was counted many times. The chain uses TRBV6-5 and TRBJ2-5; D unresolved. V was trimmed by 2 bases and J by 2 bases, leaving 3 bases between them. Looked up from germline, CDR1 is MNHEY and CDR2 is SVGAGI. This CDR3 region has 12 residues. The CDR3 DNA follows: TGTGCCAGCAGTTACGTACAAGAGACCCAGTACTTC. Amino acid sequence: CASSYVQETQYF.

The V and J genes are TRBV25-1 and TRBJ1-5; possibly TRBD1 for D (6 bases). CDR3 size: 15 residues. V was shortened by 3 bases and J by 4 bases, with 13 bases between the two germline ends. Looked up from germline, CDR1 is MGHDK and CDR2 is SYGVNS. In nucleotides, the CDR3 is TGTGCCAGCAGTGAGGACAGCAAACGGAATCAGCCCCAGCATTTT. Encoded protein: CASSEDSKRNQPQHF.

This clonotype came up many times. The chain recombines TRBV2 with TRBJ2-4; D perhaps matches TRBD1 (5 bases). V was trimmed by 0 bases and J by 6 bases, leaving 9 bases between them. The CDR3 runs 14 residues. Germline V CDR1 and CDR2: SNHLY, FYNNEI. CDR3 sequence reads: CASSEAPDRNIQYF. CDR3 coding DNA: TGTGCCAGCAGTGAAGCACCCGACAGAAACATTCAGTACTTC.

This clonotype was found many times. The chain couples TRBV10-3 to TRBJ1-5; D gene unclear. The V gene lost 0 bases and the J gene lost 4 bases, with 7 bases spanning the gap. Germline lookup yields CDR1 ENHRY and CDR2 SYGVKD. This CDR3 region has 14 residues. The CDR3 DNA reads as TGTGCCATCAGTGAGTCGACTCTAAATCAGCCCCAGCATTTT. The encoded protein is CAISESTLNQPQHF.

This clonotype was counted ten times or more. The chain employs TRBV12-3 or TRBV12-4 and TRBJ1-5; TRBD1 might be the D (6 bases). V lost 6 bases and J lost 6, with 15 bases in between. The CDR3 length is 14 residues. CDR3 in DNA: TGTGCCAGCAGCATTGACAGGTTTTTTCAGCCCCAGCATTTT. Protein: CASSIDRFFQPQHF.